These 28 T cell receptor beta chains came from one sample sequenced in a study of shared clonotypes between healthy human individuals. The table came from immunoSEQ multiplex PCR; TCRdb's copy has only in-frame clones and leaves some out. This sample has some 2 million clones, with approximately 94% found just once. In the naive CD8 group, cells lacked CD45RO and were positively selected for CCR7, so terminally differentiated effector memory CD45RA+ cells were left out. What was sequenced was naive CD8+ T cells sorted from blood. The receptors originated from a man younger than 35 in good health.

The gene calls are TRBV5-1 and TRBJ2-1; D possibly corresponds to TRBD2 (6 bases). CDR3 size: 16 residues. Between the trimmed V and J ends, which lost 1 base and 1 base, there was a span of 12 bases. CDR1 is SGHRS and CDR2 is YFSETQ in the germline V gene. In nucleotides, the CDR3 is TGCGCCAGCAGCTTGTCCTTCGGGGGATCCTACAATGAGCAGTTCTTC. It is translated as CASSLSFGGSYNEQFF.

The chain links TRBV7-9 to TRBJ2-2; D possibly corresponds to TRBD1 (5 bases). V was cut by 5 bases and J by 0 bases, with 7 bases left in between. Germline V gene lookup returns CDR1 SEHNR and CDR2 FQNEAQ (reference sequence). This CDR3 spans 14 amino acids. DNA of the CDR3: TGTGCCAGCAGCGAGACAGCGAACACCGGGGAGCTGTTTTTT. It specifies CASSETANTGELFF.

A remark on this clone: The same CDR3 arises from other DNA sequences in this sample as well. The V call is TRBV6-1, the J call TRBJ1-5; D is unclear. The germline CDR1 and CDR2 sequences are MNHNS and SASEGT. The CDR3 covers 13 residues. Between the trimmed V and J ends, which lost 3 bases and 4 bases, there was a span of 7 bases. In DNA, the CDR3 is TGTGCCAGCAGTGACTGGGATAATCAGCCCCAGCATTTT. The encoded protein is CASSDWDNQPQHF.

The chain uses TRBV27 and TRBJ1-5; 8 nucleotides line up with TRBD1. J lost 4 bases, V lost 4 bases, and 9 bases had no gene match. There are 16 residues in the CDR3. Germline assignment: CDR1 MNHEY and CDR2 SMNVEV (reference sequence). CDR3 DNA sequence: TGTGCCAGCAGTTCACTGGACAGGGAGGGTAATCAGCCCCAGCATTTT. It yields the protein CASSSLDREGNQPQHF.

This sequence joins TRBV25-1 and TRBJ1-2; D is uncertain. This CDR3 spans 13 amino acids. With 0 bases removed from V and 8 bases from J, the gap between germline ends came to 10 bases. Per the germline V gene, CDR1 is MGHDK and CDR2 is SYGVNS. CDR3: CASSEYEAGGYTF. CDR3 DNA sequence: TGTGCCAGCAGTGAATACGAGGCAGGAGGCTACACCTTC.

This clone was detected only once. The chain's CDR3 is CAWQGQGLLDTQYF. The CDR3 coding sequence is TGTGCCTGGCAGGGACAGGGATTATTAGATACGCAGTATTTT. This chain links TRBV30 with TRBJ2-3; 9 bases are shared with TRBD1. Per the germline V gene, CDR1 is GTSNPN and CDR2 is SVGIG (reference sequence). The CDR3 runs to 14 residues. Trimming took 5 bases from V and 5 from J; bases not matched to a gene: 8.

The V call is TRBV5-1, the J call TRBJ2-1; perhaps D is TRBD1 or TRBD2 (7 bases each). Germline V gene lookup returns CDR1 SGHRS and CDR2 YFSETQ. Trimming left V 2 bases short and J 4 bases short, with 13 bases between. CDR3 size: 15 residues. CDR3 sequence reads: CASSLWEGAYNEQFF. The CDR3 DNA follows: TGCGCCAGCAGCTTATGGGAGGGGGCATACAATGAGCAGTTCTTC.

CDR3 in DNA: TGTGCCAGCAGTTTGACTGGGGTCCCCTACGAGCAGTACTTC. Its translation is CASSLTGVPYEQYF. The rearrangement links TRBV27 to TRBJ2-7, with D hard to call. Germline lookup yields CDR1 MNHEY and CDR2 SMNVEV (reference sequence). The CDR3 spans 14 residues. Trimming removed 3 bases at V and 2 bases at J, with 11 bases between.

V is TRBV9 and J is TRBJ2-6; D may correspond to TRBD1 or TRBD2 (5 bases each). The CDR3 is 17 residues long. Trimming left V 3 bases short and J 0 bases short, with 13 bases between. Germline values: CDR1 SGDLS, CDR2 YYNGEE. CDR3 bases: TGTGCCAGCAGCGCCCCGGGACCGAGCTCTGGGGCCAACGTCCTGACTTTC. It codes for CASSAPGPSSGANVLTF.

The V and J genes are TRBV5-6 and TRBJ2-7; 12 positions agree with TRBD2. This CDR3 comprises 16 residues. With V trimmed by 4 bases and J by 7 bases, 12 bases remained unmatched. The germline V gene has CDR1 SGHDT and CDR2 YYEEEE. The DNA for the CDR3 is TGTGCCAGCAGCCGGACTAGCGGGGATATACGTGGGGAGCAGTACTTC. It is translated as CASSRTSGDIRGEQYF.

The chain links TRBV28 to TRBJ2-7; TRBD1 matches 8 bases. This CDR3 region has 14 residues. The junction had 4 bases not matched to a gene; V was cut back by 5 bases and J by 1 base. Germline CDR1 is MDHEN and CDR2 is SYDVKM. The chain's CDR3 is CASSGTGLSYEQYF. For the CDR3, the DNA is TGTGCCAGCAGTGGGACAGGCCTTTCCTACGAGCAGTACTTC.

This chain links TRBV5-6 with TRBJ2-3; 8 nucleotides agree with TRBD1. Germline CDR1 reads SGHDT; CDR2 reads YYEEEE. The junction had 9 bases not matched to a gene; V was cut back by 4 bases and J by 2 bases. The CDR3 sequence is 16 residues long. The CDR3 loop is CASSIGQGALTDTQYF. The CDR3, as DNA: TGTGCCAGCAGCATAGGACAGGGAGCCCTCACAGATACGCAGTATTTT.

This chain uses TRBV6-6 with TRBJ2-7; a weak D match, TRBD2 (6 bases). Between the trimmed V and J ends, which lost 0 bases and 0 bases, there was a span of 12 bases. This CDR3 contains 16 residues. Per the germline V gene, CDR1 is MNHNY and CDR2 is SVGAGI (reference sequence). The CDR3 region is CASSYSSGESSYEQYF. CDR3 sequence (DNA): TGTGCCAGCAGTTACTCGTCGGGAGAGTCCTCCTACGAGCAGTACTTC.

This chain connects TRBV6-1 to TRBJ2-5; D is undetermined. The V gene's germline CDR1 is MNHNS and CDR2 SASEGT. V lost 2 bases to trimming and J lost 1 base, with 8 bases between them. The CDR3 runs 14 residues. Here the CDR3 reads CASSEFYTQETQYF. DNA of the CDR3: TGTGCCAGCAGTGAATTTTACACCCAAGAGACCCAGTACTTC.

The chain has TRBV9 and TRBJ2-1, with D uncertain. The CDR3 is made up of 14 amino acids. The V gene lost 0 bases and the J gene lost 7 bases, with 11 bases spanning the gap. Germline CDR1 is SGDLS and CDR2 is YYNGEE. CDR3 DNA: TGTGCCAGCAGCGTAGACTCTTCTTGGAATGAGCAGTTCTTC. It encodes CASSVDSSWNEQFF.

This clone was seen once. V gene TRBV11-2 combines with J gene TRBJ2-1, with 8 bases aligning to TRBD1. CDR1 and CDR2 (germline): SGHAT, FQNNGV. V dropped 3 bases and J dropped 8; count of bases not matched to a gene: 6. This CDR3 has 14 residues. CDR3 in DNA: TGTGCCAGCAGCTTGGCAGGGGGCCAATATGAGCAGTTCTTC. Translation gives CASSLAGGQYEQFF.

The V and J genes are TRBV6-1 and TRBJ2-1, with D maybe TRBD2 (7 bases). V dropped 4 bases and J dropped 4 bases, with 20 bases sitting between them. CDR1 and CDR2 from the germline V gene are MNHNS and SASEGT. The CDR3 runs to 17 residues. CDR3 DNA: TGTGCCAGCAGTGGAGAATACGAGGGGGGGAGATACAATGAGCAGTTCTTC. This sequence encodes CASSGEYEGGRYNEQFF.

The rearrangement uses TRBV13 and TRBJ1-1; no reliable D call. Germline V CDR1 and CDR2: PRHDT, FYEKMQ (reference sequence). CDR3 length equals 14 residues. The V and J ends lost 7 bases and 2 bases respectively, with 14 bases between them. CDR3 DNA sequence: TGTGCCAGCACTCTGGGTCAGCCCAACACTGAAGCTTTCTTT. Amino acid sequence: CASTLGQPNTEAFF.

The genes are TRBV4-1 and TRBJ2-1; D call uncertain. The CDR3 covers 11 residues. CDR1 is MGHRA, CDR2 YSYEKL, per germline. Trimming took 1 base from V and 10 from J, leaving 5 bases between them. The CDR3 bases are TGCGCCAGCAGCCAAGTACGAGAGCAGTTCTTC. Its protein is CASSQVREQFF.

The chain is built from TRBV7-2 and TRBJ2-7, with 8 bases that match TRBD1. The germline V gene has CDR1 SGHTA and CDR2 FQGNSA. The CDR3 totals 16 residues. V trimming: 2 bases; J trimming: 3 bases; junction bases outside the gene matches: 9. The CDR3 DNA follows: TGTGCCAGCAGCTTAACTCCGCGACAGGGGAACTACGAGCAGTACTTC. Its protein is CASSLTPRQGNYEQYF.

The chain carries TRBV11-2 and TRBJ2-7, with 7 bases fitting TRBD2. Trimming at V came to 4 bases and at J to 1 base, leaving 7 bases not matched to a gene. CDR1 and CDR2 from the germline V gene are SGHAT and FQNNGV. This CDR3 has 15 amino acids. This CDR3 is CASSSTLGGSYEQYF. CDR3 bases: TGTGCCAGCAGCTCCACGCTCGGGGGGTCCTACGAGCAGTACTTC.

The chain carries TRBV7-6 and TRBJ2-3, with D hard to call. This CDR3 has 15 amino acids. Trimming removed 1 base at V and 0 bases at J, with 8 bases between. Germline CDR1 SGHVS, CDR2 FNYEAQ. The CDR3 loop is CASSLDAFSTDTQYF. The CDR3 nucleotides are TGTGCCAGCAGCTTAGATGCATTTAGCACAGATACGCAGTATTTT.

Comments on this clone: Other DNA sequences of this sample code for an identical CDR3. The V gene is TRBV19, the J gene TRBJ2-7; a possible D gene is TRBD1 (5 bases). Germline-derived CDR1 and CDR2 are LNHDA and SQIVND (reference sequence). Trimming pared 5 bases from V and 1 base from J, leaving 6 bases between. The CDR3 contains 12 residues. In DNA form, the CDR3 reads TGTGCCAGTAGTGACAGATCCTACGAGCAGTACTTC. It encodes CASSDRSYEQYF.

The chain carries TRBV6-1 and TRBJ2-7; D possibly corresponds to TRBD2 (6 bases). The germline V gene has CDR1 MNHNS and CDR2 SASEGT. V lost 2 bases to trimming and J lost 1 base, with 9 bases between them. This CDR3 has 14 residues. The CDR3: CASSEWGLSYEQYF. The CDR3 DNA follows: TGTGCCAGCAGTGAATGGGGACTTTCCTACGAGCAGTACTTC.

A note on this clone: This sample also contains other DNA sequences that code for the same CDR3. The rearrangement joins TRBV9 to TRBJ2-2; D call uncertain. From germline, CDR1 is SGDLS and CDR2 YYNGEE. The CDR3 contains 14 residues. V lost 0 bases, J lost 4 bases, and 7 bases lay in between. The CDR3 protein is CASSVDGSTGELFF. Here the CDR3 DNA reads TGTGCCAGCAGCGTAGACGGCTCCACCGGGGAGCTGTTTTTT.

V and J are TRBV10-2 and TRBJ1-5; D is unclear. This CDR3 has 15 residues. Per the germline V gene, CDR1 is WSHSY and CDR2 is SAAADI. The V and J ends lost 0 bases and 3 bases respectively, with 9 bases between them. The CDR3 sequence: CASSESLEFNQPQHF. CDR3 nucleotides: TGCGCCAGCAGTGAGTCGTTGGAATTCAATCAGCCCCAGCATTTT.

As DNA, the CDR3 is TGTGCCAGCAGCGGGGACGGCTACGAGCAGTACTTC. Protein product: CASSGDGYEQYF. V and J are TRBV5-6 and TRBJ2-7; possibly TRBD1 or TRBD2 for D (5 bases each). The CDR3 consists of 12 residues. Looked up from germline, CDR1 is SGHDT and CDR2 is YYEEEE. The V end was cut by 4 bases, the J end by 3 bases, with 8 bases between.

This clone was counted a single time. This chain joins TRBV27 and TRBJ2-7; possibly TRBD2 for D (6 bases). In germline, CDR1 is MNHEY, CDR2 SMNVEV (reference sequence). The CDR3 extends over 16 amino acids. The ends were cut back, 5 bases at V and 0 bases at J, with 17 bases in the middle. DNA of the CDR3: TGTGCCAGCAGTCTTTCTCCCGGGACTCACTCCTACGAGCAGTACTTC. It encodes CASSLSPGTHSYEQYF.